This T cell receptor (beta chain) derives from a study of blood T cell repertoires in COVID-19. On the study more broadly: Acute-phase and convalescent COVID-19 samples originated in the United States, Italy and Spain.

Original data processing: Nucleated cell number was recorded as an estimate derived from reference gene primer amplification. Sequencing used immunoSEQ multiplex PCR; TCRdb keeps in-frame clones, though not all of them. The V and J calls and the clone size are those of that table, but D and trimming were determined from the DNA. The sample consists of about 310,000 clones, around nine tenths of them appearing once. Trimming cost V 4 bases and J 5 bases, with 9 bases left between them. Germline V CDR1 and CDR2: SGHRS, YFSETQ. The CDR3 length is 13 residues. This study enrolled people aged about 18 to 100 from about two dozen US geographic areas. Two consecutive negative NP/OP PCR tests, clearance, or resolved symptoms defined Cohort 3 recovery.

The TCR originated in a woman in her forties who had recovered from COVID-19. Sample: PBMCs or T cells enriched from blood (not recorded which). This chain joins TRBV5-1 and TRBJ2-2, with D perhaps matching TRBD2 (6 bases). CDR3 protein: CASSPEGTGELFF. The CDR3 nucleotides read TGCGCCAGCAGCCCGGAGGGTACCGGGGAGCTGTTTTTT. The full variable domain, with the rest looked up from reference TRBV5-1 and TRBJ2-2, is KAGVTQTPRYLIKTRGQQVTLSCSPISGHRSVSWYQQTPGQGLQFLFEYFSETQRNKGNFPGRFSGRQFSNSRSEMNVSTLELGDSALYLCASSPEGTGELFFGEGSRLTVL.